These 13 T cell receptor beta chains were sequenced from one sample in a study of blood T cell repertoires in COVID-19. Using immunoSEQ multiplex PCR, the repertoire was profiled, and TCRdb retains in-frame clones only, with some absent. The sample has some 120,000 clones, around 87% seen once. Specimen: peripheral blood. The receptors were sampled from an older woman with acute or convalescent COVID-19.

V usage is TRBV7-2 and J usage is TRBJ2-1; D is possibly TRBD2 (6 bases). The CDR3 length is 14 residues. Germline CDR1 reads SGHTA; CDR2 reads FQGNSA. The V end was cut by 5 bases, the J end by 10 bases, with 18 bases between. The CDR3 region has the DNA TGTGCCAGCAGCAATCCGGGACTCTTCAGGGAGCAGTTCTTC. Translation: CASSNPGLFREQFF.

This chain links TRBV19 with TRBJ1-5; 8 bases are a match to TRBD1. V dropped 7 bases and J dropped 4; count of bases not matched to a gene: 3. This CDR3 comprises 13 residues. Germline V gene lookup returns CDR1 LNHDA and CDR2 SQIVND (reference sequence). In DNA, the CDR3 is TGTGCCAGTATGCGGGACAGGAATCAGCCCCAGCATTTT. It translates to CASMRDRNQPQHF.

This rearrangement joins TRBV6-6 to TRBJ2-3, with 7 bases identical to TRBD1. The CDR3 extends over 12 amino acids. V dropped 7 bases and J dropped 3; count of bases not matched to a gene: 1. CDR1 and CDR2 from the germline V gene are MNHNY and SVGAGI (reference sequence). The CDR3 DNA sequence: TGTGCCAGCACGACAGGGACAGATACGCAGTATTTT. The encoded protein is CASTTGTDTQYF.

The chain joins TRBV2 to TRBJ1-5; 7 bases agree with TRBD1. Germline V gene sequence: CDR1 SNHLY, CDR2 FYNNEI. After removal of 4 bases from V and 4 bases from J, the junction contained 7 bases not matched to a gene. CDR3 size: 15 residues. CDR3 DNA sequence: TGTGCCAGCAGTGTAGAAGGGACAGCAAATCAGCCCCAGCATTTT. This translates into CASSVEGTANQPQHF.

This clone was seen only once. The chain carries TRBV19 and TRBJ1-3, with a possible D match to TRBD1 (6 bases). CDR3 length equals 17 residues. Germline CDR1 is LNHDA and CDR2 is SQIVND (reference sequence). The ends were cut back, 5 bases at V and 0 bases at J, with 17 bases in the middle. CDR3 sequence (DNA): TGTGCCAGTAGTCCCGCAGGACAGCTACTCTCTGGAAACACCATATATTTT. Residues: CASSPAGQLLSGNTIYF.

The V and J genes are TRBV12-3 or TRBV12-4 and TRBJ2-7; TRBD2 matches at 8 bases. Trimming cost V 5 bases and J 6 bases; bases outside gene matches: 6. CDR3 size: 13 residues. The CDR3 region is CASSVSGAGEQYF. Written as DNA, the CDR3 is TGTGCCAGCAGTGTTAGCGGGGCCGGCGAGCAGTACTTC.

V gene TRBV5-1 combines with J gene TRBJ2-3; the match to TRBD2 covers 9 bases. This CDR3 comprises 14 residues. Unmatched junction bases numbered 5, after V lost 2 bases and J lost 7 bases. The V gene's germline CDR1 is SGHRS and CDR2 YFSETQ. The CDR3 nucleotides are TGCGCCAGCAGCTTTAGCGGGAGTAAAAATACGCAGTATTTT. Amino acid sequence: CASSFSGSKNTQYF.

This CDR3 reads CASSEAASGRGEQFF. The CDR3, as DNA: TGCGCCAGCAGTGAGGCGGCTAGCGGGAGGGGGGAGCAGTTCTTC. This chain links TRBV10-1 with TRBJ2-1, with TRBD2 identical over 12 bases. Germline V gives CDR1 WNHNN, CDR2 SYGVQD (reference sequence). The CDR3 totals 15 residues. V lost 2 bases to trimming and J lost 10 bases; unmatched junction nucleotides: 6.

The V and J genes are TRBV7-6 and TRBJ2-3; possibly TRBD1 for D (6 bases). Trimming cost V 2 bases and J 0 bases, with 18 bases left between them. The length of the CDR3 is 18 residues. The germline CDR1 and CDR2 sequences are SGHVS and FNYEAQ. CDR3 loop: CASSLYSPQGISTDTQYF. The CDR3 DNA is TGTGCCAGCAGCTTATATTCCCCACAGGGTATCAGCACAGATACGCAGTATTTT. Looking up the rest from reference TRBV7-6 and TRBJ2-3 gives the full variable domain: GAGVSQSPRYKVTKRGQDVALRCDPISGHVSLYWYRQALGQGPEFLTYFNYEAQQDKSGLPNDRFSAERPEGSISTLTIQRTEQRDSAMYRCASSLYSPQGISTDTQYFGPGTRLTVL.

The chain links TRBV4-1 to TRBJ2-7; 11 nucleotides align to TRBD2. Germline CDR1 is MGHRA and CDR2 is YSYEKL. The CDR3 has 16 residues. J lost 12 bases, V lost 1 base, and 14 bases had no gene match. CDR3 DNA sequence: TGCGCCAGCAGCCAAGTTACTAGCGGGAGTGAATGGGGGTGGTACGTC. Translating it yields CASSQVTSGSEWGWYV.

The chain recombines TRBV19 with TRBJ1-3; 8 bases fit TRBD1. V lost 3 bases and J lost 0; bases outside the gene matches: 7. Germline-derived CDR1 and CDR2 are LNHDA and SQIVND (reference sequence). The CDR3 is 17 amino acids. This CDR3 is CASSIITDRGSGNTIYF. The DNA of the CDR3 is TGTGCCAGTAGTATTATTACCGACAGGGGCTCTGGAAACACCATATATTTT.

The rearrangement joins TRBV2 to TRBJ1-2, with 7 bases that match TRBD1. CDR3 length: 12 residues. Germline trimming cut 6 bases from V and 8 bases from J; bases unmatched to any gene: 6. Germline CDR1 and CDR2: SNHLY and FYNNEI. The CDR3, as DNA: TGTGCCAGCAGACAGGGGTCCCGGGGCTACACCTTC. Its translation: CASRQGSRGYTF.

This clone came up a few times. The chain links TRBV6-2 or TRBV6-3 to TRBJ1-5, with 7 bases matching TRBD1. Germline loops: CDR1 MNHEY, CDR2 SVGEGT. This CDR3 is 15 amino acids long. With V trimmed by 4 bases and J by 4 bases, 7 bases remained unmatched. In DNA, the CDR3 is TGTGCCAGCAGTTCCCTTGACAGGGAGAATCAGCCCCAGCATTTT. Translation gives CASSSLDRENQPQHF.